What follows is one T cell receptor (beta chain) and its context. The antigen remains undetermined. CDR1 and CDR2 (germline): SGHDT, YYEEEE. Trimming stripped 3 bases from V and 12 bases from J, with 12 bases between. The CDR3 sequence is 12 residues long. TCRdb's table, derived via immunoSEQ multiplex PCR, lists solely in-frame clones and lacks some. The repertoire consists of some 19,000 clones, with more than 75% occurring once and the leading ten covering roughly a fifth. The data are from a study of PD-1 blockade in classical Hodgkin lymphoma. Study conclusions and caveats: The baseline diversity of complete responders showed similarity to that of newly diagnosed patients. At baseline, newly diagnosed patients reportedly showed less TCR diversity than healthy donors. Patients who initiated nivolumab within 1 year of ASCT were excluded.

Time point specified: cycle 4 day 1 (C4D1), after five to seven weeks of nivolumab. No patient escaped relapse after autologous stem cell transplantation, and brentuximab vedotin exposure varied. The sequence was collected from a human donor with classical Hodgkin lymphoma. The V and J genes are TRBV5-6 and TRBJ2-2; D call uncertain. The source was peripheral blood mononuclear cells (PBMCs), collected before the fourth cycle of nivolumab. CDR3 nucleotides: TGTGCCAGCAGCTCTGACCCCTTCCAGCTGTTTTTT. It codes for CASSSDPFQLFF.